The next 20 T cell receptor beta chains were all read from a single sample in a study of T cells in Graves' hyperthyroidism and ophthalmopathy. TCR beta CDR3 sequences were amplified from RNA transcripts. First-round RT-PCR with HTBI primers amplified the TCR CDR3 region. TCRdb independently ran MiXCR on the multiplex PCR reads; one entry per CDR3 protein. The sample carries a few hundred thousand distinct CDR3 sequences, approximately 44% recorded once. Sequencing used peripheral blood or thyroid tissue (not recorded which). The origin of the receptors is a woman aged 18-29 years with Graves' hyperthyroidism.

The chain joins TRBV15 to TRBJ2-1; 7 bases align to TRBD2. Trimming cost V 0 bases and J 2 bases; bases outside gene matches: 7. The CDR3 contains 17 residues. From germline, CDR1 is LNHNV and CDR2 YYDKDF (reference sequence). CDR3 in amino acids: CATSREGLAETYNEQFF. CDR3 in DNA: TGTGCCACCAGCAGAGAAGGCCTAGCGGAAACCTACAATGAGCAGTTCTTC. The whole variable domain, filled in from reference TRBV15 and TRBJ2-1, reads DAMVIQNPRYQVTQFGKPVTLSCSQTLNHNVMYWYQQKSSQAPKLLFHYYDKDFNNEADTPDNFQSRRPNTSFCFLDIRSPGLGDTAMYLCATSREGLAETYNEQFFGPGTRLTVL.

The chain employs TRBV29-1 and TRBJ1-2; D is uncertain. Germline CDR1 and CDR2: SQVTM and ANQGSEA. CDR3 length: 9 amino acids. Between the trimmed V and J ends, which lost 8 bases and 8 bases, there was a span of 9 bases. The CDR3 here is CSTTGGYTF. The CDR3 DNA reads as TGCAGCACAACGGGAGGCTACACCTTC.

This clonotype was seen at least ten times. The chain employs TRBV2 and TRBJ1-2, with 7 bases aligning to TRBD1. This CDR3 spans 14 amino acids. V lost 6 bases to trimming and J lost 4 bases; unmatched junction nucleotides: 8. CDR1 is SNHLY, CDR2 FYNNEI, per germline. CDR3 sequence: CASSQGQEIYGYTF. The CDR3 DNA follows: TGTGCCAGCAGCCAAGGACAGGAAATCTATGGCTACACCTTC. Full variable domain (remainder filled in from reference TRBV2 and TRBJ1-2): EPEVTQTPSHQVTQMGQEVILRCVPISNHLYFYWYRQILGQKVEFLVSFYNNEISEKSEIFDDQFSVERPDGSNFTLKIRSTKLEDSAMYFCASSQGQEIYGYTFGSGTRLTVV.

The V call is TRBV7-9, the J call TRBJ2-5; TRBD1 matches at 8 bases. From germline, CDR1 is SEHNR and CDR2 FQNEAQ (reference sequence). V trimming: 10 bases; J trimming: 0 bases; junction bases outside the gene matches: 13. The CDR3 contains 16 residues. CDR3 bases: TGTGCCATCCGGACTGGGGACAGGCGGTACCAAGAGACCCAGTACTTC. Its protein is CAIRTGDRRYQETQYF.

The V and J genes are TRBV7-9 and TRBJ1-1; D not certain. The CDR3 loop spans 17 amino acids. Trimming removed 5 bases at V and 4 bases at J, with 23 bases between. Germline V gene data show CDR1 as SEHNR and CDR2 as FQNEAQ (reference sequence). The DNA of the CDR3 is TGTGCCAGCAGCCCTTCGCGGGCCCAAAAAGTGGGCACTGAAGCTTTCTTT. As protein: CASSPSRAQKVGTEAFF.

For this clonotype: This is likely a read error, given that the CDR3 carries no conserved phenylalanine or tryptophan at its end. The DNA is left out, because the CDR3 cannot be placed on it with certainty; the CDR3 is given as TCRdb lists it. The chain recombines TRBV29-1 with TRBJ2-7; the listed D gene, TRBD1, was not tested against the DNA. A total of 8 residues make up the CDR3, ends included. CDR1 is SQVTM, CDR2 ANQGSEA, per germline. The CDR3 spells CSVEDPGT.

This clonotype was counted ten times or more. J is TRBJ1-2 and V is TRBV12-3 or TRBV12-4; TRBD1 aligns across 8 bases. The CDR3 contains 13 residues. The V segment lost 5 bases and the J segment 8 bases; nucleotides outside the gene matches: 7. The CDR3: CASSQDRALGYTF. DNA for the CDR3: TGTGCCAGCAGTCAGGACAGGGCGCTAGGCTACACCTTC.

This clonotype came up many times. As DNA, the CDR3 is TGTGCCAGCAGCTCGCACGGTACGTCGACTGAAGCTTTCTTT. Its protein is CASSSHGTSTEAFF. V usage is TRBV7-3 and J usage is TRBJ1-1, with D hard to call. Trimming took 4 bases from V and 5 from J, leaving 14 bases between them. This CDR3 region has 14 residues. CDR1 and CDR2 (germline): SGHTA, FQGTGA.

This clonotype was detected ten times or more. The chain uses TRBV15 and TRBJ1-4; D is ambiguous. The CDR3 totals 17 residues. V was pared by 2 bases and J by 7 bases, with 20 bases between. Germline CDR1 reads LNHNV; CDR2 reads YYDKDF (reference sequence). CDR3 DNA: TGTGCCACCAGCAGATCCACAGTAGGGTTAACGAGTGAAAAACTGTTTTTT. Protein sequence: CATSRSTVGLTSEKLFF.

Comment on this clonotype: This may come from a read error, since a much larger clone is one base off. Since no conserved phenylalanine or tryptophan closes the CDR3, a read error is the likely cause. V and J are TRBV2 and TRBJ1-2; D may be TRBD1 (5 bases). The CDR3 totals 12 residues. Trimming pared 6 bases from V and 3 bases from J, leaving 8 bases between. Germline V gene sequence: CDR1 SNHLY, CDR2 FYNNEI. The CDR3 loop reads CASRKGDYGYTL. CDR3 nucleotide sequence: TGTGCCAGCAGAAAAGGGGACTATGGCTACACCTTG.

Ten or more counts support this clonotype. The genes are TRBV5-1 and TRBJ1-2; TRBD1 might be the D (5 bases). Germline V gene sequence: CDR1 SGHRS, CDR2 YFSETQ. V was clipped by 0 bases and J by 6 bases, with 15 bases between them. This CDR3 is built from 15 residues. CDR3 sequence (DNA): TGCGCCAGCAGCTTGGAGTTAATAGGGACGGATGGCTACACCTTC. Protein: CASSLELIGTDGYTF.

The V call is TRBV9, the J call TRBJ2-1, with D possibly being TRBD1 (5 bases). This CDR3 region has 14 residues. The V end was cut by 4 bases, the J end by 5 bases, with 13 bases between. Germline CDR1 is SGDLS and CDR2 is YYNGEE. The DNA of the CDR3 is TGTGCCAGCAGCTCAATGACAGCAGACAATGAGCAGTTCTTC. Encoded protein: CASSSMTADNEQFF.

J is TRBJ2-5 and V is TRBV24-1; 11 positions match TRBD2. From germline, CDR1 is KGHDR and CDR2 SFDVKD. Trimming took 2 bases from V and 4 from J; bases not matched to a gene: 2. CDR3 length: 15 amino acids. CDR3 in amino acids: CATSDSLAGGETQYF. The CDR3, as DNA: TGTGCCACCAGTGATTCCCTAGCGGGAGGAGAGACCCAGTACTTC.

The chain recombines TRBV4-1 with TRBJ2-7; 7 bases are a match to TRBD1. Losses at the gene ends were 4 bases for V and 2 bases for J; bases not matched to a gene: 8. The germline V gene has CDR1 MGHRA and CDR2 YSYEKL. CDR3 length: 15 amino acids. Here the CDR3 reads CASSLGPGQPYEQYF. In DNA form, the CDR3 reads TGCGCCAGCAGCCTCGGACCGGGACAGCCCTACGAGCAGTACTTC.

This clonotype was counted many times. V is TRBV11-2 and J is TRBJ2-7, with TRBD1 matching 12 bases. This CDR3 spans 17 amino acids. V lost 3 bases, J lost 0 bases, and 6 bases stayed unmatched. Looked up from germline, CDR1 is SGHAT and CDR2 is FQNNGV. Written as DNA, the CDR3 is TGTGCCAGCAGCTTCCGGGACAGGGGGCCAAGCTCCTACGAGCAGTACTTC. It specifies CASSFRDRGPSSYEQYF.

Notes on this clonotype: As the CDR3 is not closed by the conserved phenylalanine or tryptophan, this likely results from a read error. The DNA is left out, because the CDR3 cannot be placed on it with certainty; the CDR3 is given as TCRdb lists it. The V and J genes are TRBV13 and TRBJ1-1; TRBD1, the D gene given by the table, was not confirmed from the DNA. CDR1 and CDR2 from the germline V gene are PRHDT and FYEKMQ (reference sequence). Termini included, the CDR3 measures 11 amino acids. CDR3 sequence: CASSDSRWGNS.

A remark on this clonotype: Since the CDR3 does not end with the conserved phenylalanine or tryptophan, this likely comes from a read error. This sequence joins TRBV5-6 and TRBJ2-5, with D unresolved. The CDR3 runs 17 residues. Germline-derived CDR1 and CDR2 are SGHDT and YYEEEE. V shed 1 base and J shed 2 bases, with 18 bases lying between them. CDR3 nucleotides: TGTGCCAGCAGCTTGACCCCGTTGGTGGCAGTACAAGAGACCCAGTACGTC. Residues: CASSLTPLVAVQETQYV.

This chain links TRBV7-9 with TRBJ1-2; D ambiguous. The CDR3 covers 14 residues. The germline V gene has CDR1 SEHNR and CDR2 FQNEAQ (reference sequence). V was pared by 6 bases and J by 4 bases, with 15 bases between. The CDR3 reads CASSPPWVAYGYTF. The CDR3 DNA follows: TGTGCCAGCAGTCCTCCTTGGGTAGCCTATGGCTACACCTTC.

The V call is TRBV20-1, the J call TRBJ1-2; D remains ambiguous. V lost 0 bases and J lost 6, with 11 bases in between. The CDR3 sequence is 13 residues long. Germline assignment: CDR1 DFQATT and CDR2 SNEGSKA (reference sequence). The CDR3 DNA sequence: TGCAGTGCTAGAGAGCGGGAGTATCATGGCTACACCTTC. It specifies CSAREREYHGYTF.

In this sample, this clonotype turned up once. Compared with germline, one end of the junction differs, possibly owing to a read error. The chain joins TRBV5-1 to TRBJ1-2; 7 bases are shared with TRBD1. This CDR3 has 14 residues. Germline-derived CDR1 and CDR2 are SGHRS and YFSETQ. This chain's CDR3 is CASSAGTESSGYTF. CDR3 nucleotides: TGTGCCAGCAGCGCAGGGACAGAAAGCTCTGGCTACACCTTC. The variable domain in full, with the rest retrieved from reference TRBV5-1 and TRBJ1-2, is KAGVTQTPRYLIKTRGQQVTLSCSPISGHRSVSWYQQTPGQGLQFLFEYFSETQRNKGNFPGRFSGRQFSNSRSEMNVSTLELGDSALYLCASSAGTESSGYTFGSGTRLTVV.